At least ten counts were recorded for the clone carrying this T cell receptor beta chain. Its antigen is unidentified. This specimen belongs to a study of neurological immune-mediated disorders. Findings and caveats of the study: HTLV-1-associated myelopathy showed the most TCR clonal expansion; multiple sclerosis the least, below healthy controls. None of the CDR3 amino acid sequences in expanded clones turned up in more than one subject, which points to private repertoires in all groups.

Sample time point: technical triplicate 3. The unsorted libraries originated from 2 million PBMCs kept at -80 C. J lost 8 bases, V lost 8 bases, and 11 bases had no gene match. Germline lookup yields CDR1 MDHEN and CDR2 SYDVKM. The CDR3 has 14 residues. Over 170 million TCR-beta sequences from 15-18 subjects were obtained in each sequencing run. Each CDR3 protein gets one entry after TCRdb re-called the 5' RACE reads with MiXCR. The sample includes about 45,000 distinct CDR3 sequences, roughly 21% of them seen just once. The source material was PBMCs. The TCR originated in a man aged 60-69 years with HTLV-1-associated myelopathy (HAM/TSP). V usage is TRBV28 and J usage is TRBJ2-2; TRBD2 matches 7 bases. The CDR3 sequence is CASCSGRDWGELFF. CDR3 sequence (DNA): TGTGCCAGCTGTAGCGGGCGGGATTGGGGGGAGCTGTTTTTT.